The clone carrying this T cell receptor (beta chain) was picked up one time. Its antigen is as yet unknown. Germline assignment: CDR1 SNHLY and CDR2 FYNNEI. V was clipped by 5 bases and J by 2 bases; unmatched bases: 4. The CDR3 loop spans 16 amino acids. The sample originates from a study of cytomegalovirus exposure and HLA in healthy donors. General study points: Productive status was seen about 90% or about 30% of the time for most TCR beta V segments in an earlier analysis.

13 Jbeta primers and 60 Vbeta primers were used for the PCR. Method: immunoSEQ multiplex PCR; TCRdb's copy keeps in-frame clones and lacks some. The sample contains fewer than 150,000 clones, approximately 77% of which appear only once. This chain connects TRBV2 to TRBJ1-4, with 11 bases matching TRBD1. Sequenced sample: PBMCs. The clonotype was recovered from a woman between 50 and 59 years old in good health and CMV-seronegative. The CDR3 is CASSSDRGQTNEKLFF. CDR3 nucleotide sequence: TGTGCCAGCAGTTCGGACAGGGGGCAGACTAATGAAAAACTGTTTTTT.